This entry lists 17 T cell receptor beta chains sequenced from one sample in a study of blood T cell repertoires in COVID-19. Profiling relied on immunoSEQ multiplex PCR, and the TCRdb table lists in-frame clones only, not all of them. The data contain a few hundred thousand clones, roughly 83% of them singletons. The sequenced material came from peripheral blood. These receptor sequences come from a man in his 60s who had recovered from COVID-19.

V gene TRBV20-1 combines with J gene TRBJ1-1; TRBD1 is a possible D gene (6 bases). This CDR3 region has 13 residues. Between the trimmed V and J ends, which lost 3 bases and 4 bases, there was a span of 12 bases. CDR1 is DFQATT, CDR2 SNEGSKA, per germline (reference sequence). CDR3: CSASTGGITEAFF. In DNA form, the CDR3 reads TGCAGTGCTAGTACTGGGGGCATCACTGAAGCTTTCTTT.

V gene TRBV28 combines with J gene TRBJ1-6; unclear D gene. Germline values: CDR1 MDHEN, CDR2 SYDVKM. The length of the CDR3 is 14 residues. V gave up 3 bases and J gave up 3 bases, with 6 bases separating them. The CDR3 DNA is TGTGCCAGCAGTTTCCCCCTCTATAATTCACCCCTCCACTTT. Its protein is CASSFPLYNSPLHF.

In DNA form, the CDR3 reads TGCAGCGTTAGGGGCAGATCCGATGAGCAGTTCTTC. Translated, it gives CSVRGRSDEQFF. The chain uses TRBV29-1 and TRBJ2-1, with D perhaps TRBD1 (5 bases). Trimming shortened V by 5 bases and J by 8 bases, and 13 bases separated the two germline ends. This CDR3 comprises 12 residues. Germline lookup yields CDR1 SQVTM and CDR2 ANQGSEA.

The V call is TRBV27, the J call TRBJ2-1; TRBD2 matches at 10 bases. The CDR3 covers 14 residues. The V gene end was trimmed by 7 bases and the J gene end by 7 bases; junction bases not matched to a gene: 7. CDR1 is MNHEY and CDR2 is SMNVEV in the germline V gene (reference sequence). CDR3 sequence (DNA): TGTGCCAGCAAGGATAGCGGGAGGCGGAATGAGCAGTTCTTC. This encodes CASKDSGRRNEQFF.

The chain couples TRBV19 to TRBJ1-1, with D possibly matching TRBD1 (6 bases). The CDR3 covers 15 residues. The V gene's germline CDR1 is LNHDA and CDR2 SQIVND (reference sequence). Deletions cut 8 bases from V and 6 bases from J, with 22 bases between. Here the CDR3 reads CASEQGKGRGPEAFF. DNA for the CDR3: TGTGCCAGTGAACAGGGAAAGGGTCGGGGACCTGAAGCTTTCTTT.

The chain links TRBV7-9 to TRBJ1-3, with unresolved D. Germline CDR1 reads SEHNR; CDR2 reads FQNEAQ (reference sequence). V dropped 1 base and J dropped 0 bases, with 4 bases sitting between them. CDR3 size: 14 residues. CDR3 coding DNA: TGTGCCAGCAGCTTAGGGCACTCTGGAAACACCATATATTTT. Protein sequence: CASSLGHSGNTIYF.

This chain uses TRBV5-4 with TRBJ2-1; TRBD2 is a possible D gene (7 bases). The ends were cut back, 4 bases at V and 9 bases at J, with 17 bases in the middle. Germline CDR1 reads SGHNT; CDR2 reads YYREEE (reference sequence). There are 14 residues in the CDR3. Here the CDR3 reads CASSAGPGGVEQFF. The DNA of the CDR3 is TGTGCCAGCAGCGCCGGCCCGGGGGGCGTTGAGCAGTTCTTC.

CDR3 DNA sequence: TGTGCCAGCACAGGACAGGGGCCCTACGAGCAGTACTTC. It codes for CASTGQGPYEQYF. This chain uses TRBV7-9 with TRBJ2-7; 9 bases map to TRBD1. The germline CDR1 and CDR2 sequences are SEHNR and FQNEAQ (reference sequence). The V segment lost 7 bases and the J segment 2 bases; nucleotides outside the gene matches: 3. CDR3 length: 13 amino acids.

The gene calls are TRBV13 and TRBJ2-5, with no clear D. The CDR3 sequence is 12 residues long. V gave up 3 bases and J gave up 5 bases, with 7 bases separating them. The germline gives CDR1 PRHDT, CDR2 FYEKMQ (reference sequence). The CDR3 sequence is CASSLRRETQYF. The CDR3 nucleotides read TGTGCCAGCAGCTTGCGTCGGGAGACCCAGTACTTC.

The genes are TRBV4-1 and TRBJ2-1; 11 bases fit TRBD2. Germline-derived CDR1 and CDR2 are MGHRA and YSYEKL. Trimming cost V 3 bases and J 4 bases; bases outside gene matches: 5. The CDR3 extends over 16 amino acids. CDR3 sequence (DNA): TGCGCCAGCAGCCATCCCCGGACTAGCGGGTACAATGAGCAGTTCTTC. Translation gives CASSHPRTSGYNEQFF.

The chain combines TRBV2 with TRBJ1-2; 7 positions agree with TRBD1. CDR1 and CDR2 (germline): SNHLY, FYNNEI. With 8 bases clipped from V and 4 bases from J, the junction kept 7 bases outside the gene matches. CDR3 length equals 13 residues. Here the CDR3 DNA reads TGTGCCAGCGCGACAGGGTTCACCTATGGCTACACCTTC. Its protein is CASATGFTYGYTF.

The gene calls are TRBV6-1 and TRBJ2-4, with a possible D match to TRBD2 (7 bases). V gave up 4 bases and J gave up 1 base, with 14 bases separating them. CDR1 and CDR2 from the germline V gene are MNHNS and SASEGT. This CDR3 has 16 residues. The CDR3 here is CASSALGGEAKNIQYF. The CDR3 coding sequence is TGTGCCAGCAGTGCCCTAGGGGGGGAGGCCAAAAACATTCAGTACTTC.

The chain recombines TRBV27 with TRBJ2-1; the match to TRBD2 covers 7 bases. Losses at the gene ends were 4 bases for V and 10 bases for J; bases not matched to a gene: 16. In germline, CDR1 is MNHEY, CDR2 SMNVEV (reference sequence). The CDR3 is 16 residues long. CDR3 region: CASSYTVQAGPSEQFF. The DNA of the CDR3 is TGTGCCAGCAGTTACACTGTTCAAGCGGGACCCTCGGAGCAGTTCTTC.

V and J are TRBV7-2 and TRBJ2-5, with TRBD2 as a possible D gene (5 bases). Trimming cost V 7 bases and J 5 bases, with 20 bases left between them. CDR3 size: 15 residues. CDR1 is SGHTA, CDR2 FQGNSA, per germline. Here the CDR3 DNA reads TGTGCCAGCACTAGAACCCTCCCCGGGAAGGAGACCCAGTACTTC. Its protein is CASTRTLPGKETQYF.

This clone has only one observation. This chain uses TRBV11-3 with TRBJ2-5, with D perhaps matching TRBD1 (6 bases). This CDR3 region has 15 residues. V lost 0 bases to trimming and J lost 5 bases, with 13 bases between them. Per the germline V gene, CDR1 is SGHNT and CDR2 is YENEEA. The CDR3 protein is CASSLEPGAGETQYF. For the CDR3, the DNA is TGTGCCAGCAGCTTAGAGCCAGGGGCCGGGGAGACCCAGTACTTC.

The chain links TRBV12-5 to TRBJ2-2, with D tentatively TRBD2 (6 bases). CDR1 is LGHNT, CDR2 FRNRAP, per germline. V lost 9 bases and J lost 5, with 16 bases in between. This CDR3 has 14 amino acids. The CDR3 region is CASTISGLTGELFF. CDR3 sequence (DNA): TGTGCTAGCACTATTAGCGGACTTACCGGGGAGCTGTTTTTT.

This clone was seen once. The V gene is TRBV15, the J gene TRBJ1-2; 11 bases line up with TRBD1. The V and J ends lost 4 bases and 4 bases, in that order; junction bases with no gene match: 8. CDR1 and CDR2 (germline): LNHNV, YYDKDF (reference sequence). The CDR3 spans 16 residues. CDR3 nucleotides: TGTGCCACCAGCAAAGGACAGGGGGCTGAAGGCTATGGCTACACCTTC. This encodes CATSKGQGAEGYGYTF.